This is a list of T cell receptor beta chains from one sample in a study of coeliac disease. Libraries were prepared by immunoSEQ multiplex PCR; TCRdb keeps only in-frame clonotypes and omits some of them. The profile shows some 4,500 clones, about 63% of them singletons. Sequenced: lamina propria lymphocytes from the gut. The source of these receptors is a woman in her 70s with celiac disease. CDR3s include the opening cysteine and the closing phenylalanine or tryptophan. A D gene is named only where the DNA matches it firmly. Expanded clones get a size class; other rows say once, few or many, or leave the size out.

>NA|NA|TRBJ1-3|TRBV2
TGTGCCAGCAGTGATCGTTATTTTTTAAGGACACGGCAATCTGGAAACACCATATATTTT
CASSDRYFLRTRQSGNTIYF
>NA|NA|TRBJ2-6|TRBV4-2
TGTGCCAGCAGCCAAGATACCCGGTTCTCTGGGGCCAACGTCCTGACTTTC
CASSQDTRFSGANVLTF
>NA|TRBD1|TRBJ1-2|TRBV29-1
TGCAGCGCAGGCCCAACAGGGGGCGAAGAGAAATATGGCTACACCTTC
CSAGPTGGEEKYGYTF
>NA|NA|TRBJ1-6|TRBV12-5
TGTGCCTCCGCCCAGGTCGGCAATTCACCCCTCCACTTT
CASAQVGNSPLHF
>NA|NA|TRBJ2-3|TRBV7-2
TGTGCCAGCAGCCCGTTTGCACAGGGTAGAGGAGATACGCAGTATTTT
CASSPFAQGRGDTQYF
>NA|NA|TRBJ2-7|TRBV5-1
TGCGCCAGCAGCTTCCGGCCCACGGACAGACTTTCCTACGAGCAGTACTTC
CASSFRPTDRLSYEQYF
>medium-sized|TRBD1|TRBJ2-1|TRBV6-4
TGTGCCAGCAGTGACTCGAGTACGGACAGGGGGCACGAGCAGTTCTTC
CASSDSSTDRGHEQFF
>NA|NA|TRBJ1-4|TRBV6-6
TGTGCCAGCTGCAGTGGGGGGAATGAAAAACTGTTTTTT
CASCSGGNEKLFF
>NA|NA|TRBJ1-1|TRBV7-2
TGTGCCAGCAGCTTCGACAGCGCTGAAGCTTTCTTT
CASSFDSAEAFF
>large|TRBD1|TRBJ1-2|TRBV4-3
TGCGCCAGCAGCCAAACTGGGACAGGGCCTGATGGCTACACCTTC
CASSQTGTGPDGYTF
>NA|NA|TRBJ1-2|TRBV7-2
TGTGCCAGCACCGAGCTTTCGTCACTTGGCTACACCTTC
CASTELSSLGYTF
>NA|NA|TRBJ2-7|TRBV5-4
TGTGCCAGCAGCCGAGGGTCCTCTAGGGAGCAGTACTTC
CASSRGSSREQYF
>NA|TRBD1|TRBJ1-4|TRBV11-2
TGTGCCAGCAGCCTGGGACAGGGGACGGAAAAACTGTTTTTT
CASSLGQGTEKLFF
>NA|TRBD1|TRBJ1-2|TRBV30
TGTGCCTGGACACGGACAGGCGGGTACACCTTC
CAWTRTGGYTF
>NA|TRBD2|TRBJ2-1|TRBV15
TGTGCCACCAGCAAGCCCGGGACTACTTTCTTCCATGAGCAGTTCTTC
CATSKPGTTFFHEQFF
>NA|TRBD1|TRBJ2-1|TRBV4-3
TGCGCCAGCAGCCAAGACGTCGGACAGGGTTCCTACAATGAGCAGTTCTTC
CASSQDVGQGSYNEQFF
>large|NA|TRBJ1-2|TRBV7-9
TGTGCCAGCAGCTTAGGCTTAGAGGATGGCTACACCTTC
CASSLGLEDGYTF
>NA|TRBD2|TRBJ2-3|TRBV4-2
TGTGCCAGCAGCCAAGTCGCGACGGGGGGGCCTCGAACAGATACGCAGTATTTT
CASSQVATGGPRTDTQYF
>NA|NA|TRBJ1-1|TRBV19
TGTGCCGCAAGGGGAGGGTACGAAATGTCCACTGAAGCTTTCTTT
CAARGGYEMSTEAFF
>NA|TRBD1|TRBJ1-2|TRBV19
TGTGCCAGTAGGCCCGGGACAGGGGGCGGCGACTATGGCTACACCTTC
CASRPGTGGGDYGYTF
>NA|NA|TRBJ2-7|TRBV6-1
TGTGCCAGCAGTGAAGCCGGGGGTGCCTACGAGCAGTACTTC
CASSEAGGAYEQYF
>NA|NA|TRBJ1-2|TRBV7-3
TGTGCCAGCAGCTTAAACTCAGGGAACTATGGCTACACCTTC
CASSLNSGNYGYTF
>NA|NA|TRBJ1-6|TRBV5-5
TGTGCCAGCAGCAACGGACAGTATAATTCACCCCTCCACTTT
CASSNGQYNSPLHF
>few|NA|TRBJ2-1|TRBV5-1
TGCGCCAGCAGCTTGGCGGGGGTCCACAATGAGCAGTTCTTC
CASSLAGVHNEQFF
>few|NA|TRBJ2-7|TRBV18
TGTGCCAGCTCACCACCGGACAGCTACGAGCAGTACTTC
CASSPPDSYEQYF
>few|TRBD1|TRBJ1-6|TRBV4-2
TGTGCCAGCAGCCTGAGGACAGGGGTGAATTCACCCCTCCACTTT
CASSLRTGVNSPLHF
>NA|NA|TRBJ2-5|TRBV19
TGTGCCAGTAGTATAACTCAGGAAAGACAAGAGACCCAGTACTTC
CASSITQERQETQYF
>few|NA|TRBJ1-2|TRBV5-1
TGCGCCAGCAGCCTTCGGTATGATAACTATGGCTACACCTTC
CASSLRYDNYGYTF
>NA|NA|TRBJ1-2|TRBV27
TGTGCCAGCAGAGCTACAGCTAACTATGGCTACACCTTC
CASRATANYGYTF
>NA|TRBD1|TRBJ1-5|TRBV19
TGTGCCAGTACCAGCAGGGGGAATCAGCCCCAGCATTTT
CASTSRGNQPQHF
>few|NA|TRBJ2-2|TRBV7-9
TGTGCCAGCAGCTCGCCGGGTTCTAGACGCGTAACCGGGGAGCTGTTTTTT
CASSSPGSRRVTGELFF
>NA|NA|TRBJ1-1|TRBV6-9
TGTGCCAGCAGTTACGGGGGGAGGAACACTGAAGCTTTCTTT
CASSYGGRNTEAFF
>NA|TRBD1|TRBJ2-7|TRBV6-6
TGTGCCAGCAGTTACGGGCAGGGGGCTTACGAGCAGTACTTC
CASSYGQGAYEQYF
>NA|TRBD2|TRBJ2-3|TRBV18
TGTGCCAGCTCTACTAGCGGGGGGCCTCGAGATACGCAGTATTTT
CASSTSGGPRDTQYF
>NA|NA|TRBJ1-6|TRBV11-1
TGTGCCAGCAGCTTACGGACAGTTTATAATTCACCCCTCCACTTT
CASSLRTVYNSPLHF
>NA|NA|TRBJ2-3|TRBV19
TGTGCCATTAGGGCCGGCACAGATACGCAGTATTTT
CAIRAGTDTQYF
>NA|TRBD1|TRBJ1-3|TRBV5-1
TGCGCCAGCAGCTCGCGTGTCCGGACAGGGGACACGTACTCTGGAAACACCATATATTTT
CASSSRVRTGDTYSGNTIYF
>once|TRBD1|TRBJ1-5|TRBV9
TGTGCCAGCAGCGTAGGGGAGACAGGGTTTGGGCCCCAGCATTTT
CASSVGETGFGPQHF
>NA|NA|TRBJ2-5|TRBV2
TGTGCCAGCAGTGACGGTATACAAGAGACCCAGTACTTC
CASSDGIQETQYF
>NA|NA|TRBJ2-5|TRBV5-4
TGTGCCAGCAGCTTGATACAGGAAGAGACCCAGTACTTC
CASSLIQEETQYF
>few|TRBD2|TRBJ2-1|TRBV28
TGTGCCAGTCTTGGGGCTAGCGGGGGTACCGGCAATGAGCAGTTCTTC
CASLGASGGTGNEQFF